This T cell receptor beta chain emerged from a study of CD8 T cells in ankylosing spondylitis (dated by TCRdb to about 2017). At the level of the whole study: T cell receptor beta repertoires were profiled in healthy donors and ankylosing spondylitis patients so that disease-linked TCR variants could be found. The full study cohort was made up of over 20 ankylosing spondylitis patients and 95 to 130 healthy donors. Peripheral blood samples were taken, and synovial fluid was additionally collected from ankylosing spondylitis patients.

The full study reports these points: Some motif variants were previously reported in synovial fluid and blood of reactive arthritis patients, suggesting common disease-initiation mechanisms. Significant enrichment of the disease-linked clones was reported in matched synovial fluid samples from ankylosing spondylitis patients. In peripheral blood, the disease-linked clones were found at relatively low frequencies and had a CD8+ phenotype. A TCR beta motif of fewer than 10 highly homologous amino acid variants appeared characteristic of blood from ankylosing spondylitis patients.

For this clonotype: Its binding antigen is unknown. Base qualities are missing; no much larger clone stands one base away.

TCRdb records Illumina HiSeq 2500 as the sequencer. TCR beta libraries were prepared by quantitative 5'-RACE with molecular barcodes. From the authors' description of their analysis: A new computational method, built on a probabilistic model of VDJ rearrangement, was used to identify disease-linked TCR variants. Through fastp at Q25 and MiXCR, TCRdb rebuilt clones from the public reads, retaining in-frame beta chains. Each record represents a unique CDR3 protein, reported with the most common genes and DNA among its rows. The V and J calls reflect TCRdb's pipeline rather than the authors' work. Within this sample are about 400,000 distinct CDR3 sequences, with approximately 20% of them counted one time only. The top ten clonotypes cover approximately 16% of the sample. Trimming at the junction amounts to 5 bases on V and 5 bases on J, and the germline ends lie 24 bases apart. The CDR3 spans 17 residues, from the cysteine through the phenylalanine. This entry keeps only the CDR3 DNA: 51 bases, framed from base 1. Looking up the germline V gene yields CDR1 SGHTA and CDR2 FQGTGA.

The TCR was taken from a male donor with ankylosing spondylitis. Sequenced input: blood, either unsorted or a sorted T cell fraction (not recorded which). The V gene is TRBV7-3 and the J gene is TRBJ1-1; confidence is insufficient to name the D gene. The sequenced DNA: TGTGCCAGCAGCAAGATTGACGGCGGCCCAGTCGGAACTGAAGCTTTCTTT. The resulting protein is CASSKIDGGPVGTEAFF.